The 30 T cell receptor beta chains presented below share a single source sample, sequenced in a study of memory CD4+ T cells and cytomegalovirus serostatus. Profiled with immunoSEQ multiplex PCR; TCRdb holds only in-frame clones, not every one. The table records about 50,000 clones, under 80% of them present only once. Single viable CD3+CD4+CD8-CD45RO+ cells were sorted as the memory CD4+ T cells. The sequenced sample was memory CD4+ T cells from blood. The receptors were gathered from an adult in good health and CMV-seronegative.

The chain recombines TRBV6-9 with TRBJ2-1; 14 bases align to TRBD2. The CDR3 length is 20 residues. Germline values: CDR1 MNHGY, CDR2 SVAAGI. V lost 8 bases, J lost 5 bases, and 20 bases stayed unmatched. The CDR3 region is CASWAPRGLAGEPGNNEQFF. The CDR3 region has the DNA TGTGCCAGCTGGGCCCCCCGGGGACTAGCGGGAGAGCCGGGTAACAATGAGCAGTTCTTC.

The chain recombines TRBV4-2 with TRBJ2-7; the match to TRBD2 covers 9 bases. The J segment lost 3 bases and the V segment lost 1 base, leaving 7 bases of the junction unmatched. The germline V gene has CDR1 LGHNA and CDR2 YNFKEQ. This CDR3 contains 16 residues. DNA of the CDR3: TGTGCCAGCAGCCAAGTAGGGCTAGCGGGACTCTACGAGCAGTACTTC. It codes for CASSQVGLAGLYEQYF.

This clone was counted only a few times. This sequence joins TRBV9 and TRBJ2-6; D not certain. CDR1 SGDLS and CDR2 YYNGEE come from the germline V gene. The CDR3 contains 12 residues. CDR3 loop: CATASGANVLTF. The CDR3 DNA sequence: TGTGCTACTGCTTCTGGGGCCAACGTCCTGACTTTC.

The gene calls are TRBV28 and TRBJ1-2, with a possible D match to TRBD1 (6 bases). Germline CDR1 MDHEN, CDR2 SYDVKM. The CDR3 runs 14 residues. Deletions cut 7 bases from V and 1 base from J, with 13 bases between. The CDR3 loop reads CASIPGTFNYGYTF. The CDR3 DNA sequence: TGTGCCAGCATCCCCGGGACATTTAACTATGGCTACACCTTC.

The chain carries TRBV27 and TRBJ2-1; the match to TRBD1 covers 8 bases. The CDR3 is made up of 14 amino acids. Germline V lookup: CDR1 MNHEY, CDR2 SMNVEV (reference sequence). V was clipped by 6 bases and J by 2 bases; unmatched bases: 3. This chain's CDR3 is CASSRDRTYNEQFF. The CDR3, as DNA: TGTGCCAGCAGCCGGGACAGGACCTACAATGAGCAGTTCTTC.

Here the CDR3 reads CASRDSEVYQPQHF. CDR3 DNA sequence: TGCGCCAGCAGGGACAGCGAAGTATATCAGCCCCAGCATTTT. The chain couples TRBV10-2 to TRBJ1-5, with D perhaps matching TRBD1 (6 bases). Germline values: CDR1 WSHSY, CDR2 SAAADI. Trimming cost V 6 bases and J 5 bases, with 14 bases left between them. The CDR3 is 14 amino acids.

This sequence joins TRBV7-9 and TRBJ1-1, with TRBD1 as a possible D gene (6 bases). CDR3 length: 16 amino acids. Per the germline V gene, CDR1 is SEHNR and CDR2 is FQNEAQ (reference sequence). Trimming stripped 4 bases from V and 0 bases from J, with 15 bases between. The CDR3, as DNA: TGTGCCAGCAGCTCACCCCCCGGACAGCTGAACACTGAAGCTTTCTTT. It translates to CASSSPPGQLNTEAFF.

J is TRBJ2-5 and V is TRBV5-4; a possible D gene is TRBD1 (6 bases). Germline V lookup: CDR1 SGHNT, CDR2 YYREEE (reference sequence). The V end lost 1 base, the J end lost 2 bases, and 12 bases lay between the germline ends. This CDR3 has 15 residues. CDR3: CASSLRQGPQETQYF. In DNA, the CDR3 is TGTGCCAGCAGCTTGCGCCAGGGGCCACAAGAGACCCAGTACTTC.

This clone has only one observation. The chain carries TRBV10-3 and TRBJ1-3, with TRBD1 matching over 7 bases. The CDR3 consists of 13 residues. The junction had 3 bases not matched to a gene; V was cut back by 10 bases and J by 0 bases. Germline loops: CDR1 ENHRY, CDR2 SYGVKD. The DNA for the CDR3 is TGTGCCACCAGGGACAGCTCTGGAAACACCATATATTTT. It encodes CATRDSSGNTIYF.

The chain employs TRBV28 and TRBJ1-1, with D maybe TRBD1 (6 bases). The CDR3 loop spans 14 amino acids. Germline values: CDR1 MDHEN, CDR2 SYDVKM. V dropped 3 bases and J dropped 5 bases, with 13 bases sitting between them. The CDR3 sequence: CASSFGGAGTEAFF. The CDR3 region has the DNA TGTGCCAGCAGTTTTGGGGGCGCGGGGACTGAAGCTTTCTTT.

This rearrangement joins TRBV25-1 to TRBJ2-2; D is perhaps TRBD1 (6 bases). Trimming pared 6 bases from V and 9 bases from J, leaving 8 bases between. This CDR3 is 11 amino acids long. Germline loops: CDR1 MGHDK, CDR2 SYGVNS. The CDR3 nucleotides are TGTGCCAGCAGACAGGGCCGGGAGCTGTTTTTT. This encodes CASRQGRELFF.

This clone was seen a single time. The gene calls are TRBV10-3 and TRBJ2-1; 10 bases fit TRBD2. There are 14 residues in the CDR3. Trimming removed 7 bases from V and 10 bases from J; junction bases left unmatched: 10. CDR1 and CDR2 from the germline V gene are ENHRY and SYGVKD. The CDR3 DNA sequence: TGTGCCATCACAGGGGTAGCGGGAGGCAGCGAGCAGTTCTTC. This encodes CAITGVAGGSEQFF.

This clone has a handful of counts. The V and J genes are TRBV4-1 and TRBJ2-4, with D possibly TRBD2 on 6 matching bases. The CDR3 length is 14 residues. Germline V gene data show CDR1 as MGHRA and CDR2 as YSYEKL. Trimming cost V 3 bases and J 6 bases, with 12 bases left between them. The CDR3 coding sequence is TGCGCCAGCAGCCAGGAGGGTAGGAGAAACATTCAGTACTTC. Its protein product is CASSQEGRRNIQYF.

This clone has just one count. The gene calls are TRBV7-8 and TRBJ2-1, with 9 bases matching TRBD2. Looked up from germline, CDR1 is SGHVS and CDR2 is FQNEAQ. This CDR3 spans 16 amino acids. V shed 5 bases and J 4 bases; nucleotides not matched to a gene: 9. CDR3 nucleotide sequence: TGTGCCAGCAGCCCCGATAGAGCGGGAGGATACAATGAGCAGTTCTTC. Its protein product is CASSPDRAGGYNEQFF. The entire variable domain, with the rest obtained from reference TRBV7-8 and TRBJ2-1, is as follows: GAGVSQSPRYKVAKRGQDVALRCDPISGHVSLFWYQQALGQGPEFLTYFQNEAQLDKSGLPSDRFFAERPEGSVSTLKIQRTQQEDSAVYLCASSPDRAGGYNEQFFGPGTRLTVL.

The rearrangement uses TRBV6-6 and TRBJ2-7; tentative D call: TRBD2 (6 bases). Germline V gene lookup returns CDR1 MNHNY and CDR2 SVGAGI (reference sequence). The CDR3 spans 15 residues. The germline V and J ends were trimmed by 6 bases and 2 bases, with 17 bases remaining between them. The CDR3 coding sequence is TGTGCCAGCAGCCGCGGAGGGGCGAATGCCTACGAGCAGTACTTC. Encoded protein: CASSRGGANAYEQYF.

The chain employs TRBV28 and TRBJ2-7; the D is unclear. Looked up from germline, CDR1 is MDHEN and CDR2 is SYDVKM. The V gene lost 6 bases and the J gene lost 6 bases, with 12 bases spanning the gap. The CDR3 runs 12 residues. CDR3 in DNA: TGTGCCAGCAGGCCTCTAGGATTCGAGCAGTACTTC. Translating gives CASRPLGFEQYF. Together with reference TRBV28 and TRBJ2-7, the CDR3 gives the full variable domain: DVKVTQSSRYLVKRTGEKVFLECVQDMDHENMFWYRQDPGLGLRLIYFSYDVKMKEKGDIPEGYSVSREKKERFSLILESASTNQTSMYLCASRPLGFEQYFGPGTRLTVT.

This clone was seen a handful of times. The rearrangement uses TRBV5-6 and TRBJ1-2, with 7 bases that match TRBD1. J was trimmed by 8 bases and V by 0 bases; bases with no gene match: 13. Germline V gene lookup returns CDR1 SGHDT and CDR2 YYEEEE. The CDR3 has 16 amino acids. In DNA, the CDR3 is TGTGCCAGCAGCTTGGGCACTGGGACAGCTTGGCAGGGCTACACCTTC. Translated, it gives CASSLGTGTAWQGYTF. Full variable domain (rest looked up from reference TRBV5-6 and TRBJ1-2): DAGVTQSPTHLIKTRGQQVTLRCSPKSGHDTVSWYQQALGQGPQFIFQYYEEEERQRGNFPDRFSGHQFPNYSSELNVNALLLGDSALYLCASSLGTGTAWQGYTFGSGTRLTVV.

CDR3 in DNA: TGTGCCCAGGGGAGGGGGTTTGAAGCTTTCTTT. Amino acid sequence: CAQGRGFEAFF. V and J are TRBV30 and TRBJ1-1; a weak D match, TRBD1 (6 bases). In germline, CDR1 is GTSNPN, CDR2 SVGIG (reference sequence). V was cut by 8 bases and J by 7 bases, with 14 bases left in between. The CDR3 is made up of 11 amino acids.

This sequence joins TRBV19 and TRBJ1-5; D call uncertain. The V gene's germline CDR1 is LNHDA and CDR2 SQIVND (reference sequence). Trimming cost V 0 bases and J 0 bases, with 6 bases left between them. This CDR3 has 15 residues. Here the CDR3 DNA reads TGTGCCAGTAGTATAGACCCGGGTAGCAATCAGCCCCAGCATTTT. This sequence encodes CASSIDPGSNQPQHF.

This chain uses TRBV5-1 with TRBJ1-2; 7 bases are a match to TRBD1. Germline V gives CDR1 SGHRS, CDR2 YFSETQ. V lost 0 bases to trimming and J lost 13 bases; unmatched junction nucleotides: 15. This CDR3 is built from 15 residues. CDR3 sequence: CASSLAGVDRRFSTF. CDR3 sequence (DNA): TGCGCCAGCAGCTTGGCAGGGGTGGACAGGAGGTTTAGCACCTTC.

The V and J genes are TRBV4-1 and TRBJ1-5, with 7 bases aligning to TRBD1. V lost 1 base and J lost 4; bases outside the gene matches: 7. This CDR3 has 16 amino acids. CDR1 MGHRA and CDR2 YSYEKL come from the germline V gene. CDR3 loop: CASSQAMTGFNQPQHF. The CDR3 nucleotides read TGCGCCAGCAGCCAAGCGATGACAGGGTTTAATCAGCCCCAGCATTTT.

This clone was seen more than once but under ten times. This chain's CDR3 is CATMRGDTDTQYF. DNA of the CDR3: TGTGCCACCATGAGGGGTGACACAGATACGCAGTATTTT. The J gene is TRBJ2-3, the V gene TRBV28, with D perhaps TRBD1 or TRBD2 (5 bases each). The CDR3 has 13 amino acids. Germline V gene data show CDR1 as MDHEN and CDR2 as SYDVKM. V gave up 10 bases and J gave up 2 bases, with 13 bases separating them.

The V and J genes are TRBV28 and TRBJ1-3; D uncertain. Per the germline V gene, CDR1 is MDHEN and CDR2 is SYDVKM. Between the trimmed V and J ends, which lost 6 bases and 0 bases, there was a span of 6 bases. CDR3 length: 13 residues. CDR3 sequence reads: CASSPNSGNTIYF. CDR3 nucleotide sequence: TGTGCCAGCAGCCCTAACTCTGGAAACACCATATATTTT.

The CDR3 bases are TGCGCCAGCAGACGGACAGGGGGCCATGAGCAGTTCTTC. Encoded protein: CASRRTGGHEQFF. The chain couples TRBV10-1 to TRBJ2-1; 11 bases fit TRBD1. J gave up 8 bases and V 6 bases, and 3 bases lay outside the gene matches. CDR1 is WNHNN and CDR2 is SYGVQD in the germline V gene (reference sequence). The length of the CDR3 is 13 residues.

The chain joins TRBV7-8 to TRBJ1-4; D unclear. CDR3 length equals 14 residues. V was pared by 4 bases and J by 5 bases, with 11 bases between. Germline V gene data show CDR1 as SGHVS and CDR2 as FQNEAQ. The CDR3 DNA follows: TGTGCCAGCAGCTCCCCTCTTCACAATGAAAAACTGTTTTTT. It translates to CASSSPLHNEKLFF.

This chain links TRBV4-2 with TRBJ2-5, with TRBD1 identical over 7 bases. The junction had 3 bases not matched to a gene; V was cut back by 4 bases and J by 1 base. This CDR3 comprises 14 residues. Per the germline V gene, CDR1 is LGHNA and CDR2 is YNFKEQ. The CDR3 nucleotides are TGTGCCAGCAGCCCAAGACAGGGCCAAGAGACCCAGTACTTC. Translation: CASSPRQGQETQYF.

This clone was seen more than once but under ten times. The chain links TRBV10-3 to TRBJ1-2; tentatively, D is TRBD1 (5 bases). This CDR3 region has 15 residues. Germline CDR1 is ENHRY and CDR2 is SYGVKD. V was shortened by 2 bases and J by 7 bases, with 17 bases between the two germline ends. CDR3 loop: CAISEHQGAPSGYTF. The CDR3 DNA reads TGTGCCATCAGTGAGCATCAGGGAGCCCCCTCTGGCTACACCTTC.

The chain uses TRBV27 and TRBJ2-7, with 10 bases identical to TRBD1. V was pared by 9 bases and J by 5 bases, with 19 bases of the junction left unmatched. Germline V gene lookup returns CDR1 MNHEY and CDR2 SMNVEV (reference sequence). The CDR3 contains 17 residues. The DNA for the CDR3 is TGTGCCAGTTCGAAGAACCTCCGTGGGACAGGGGTCCACGAGCAGTACTTC. This codes for CASSKNLRGTGVHEQYF.

The chain recombines TRBV30 with TRBJ2-2; 9 nucleotides agree with TRBD1. Looked up from germline, CDR1 is GTSNPN and CDR2 is SVGIG (reference sequence). The CDR3 sequence is 15 residues long. The junction had 10 bases not matched to a gene; V was cut back by 5 bases and J by 6 bases. The CDR3 bases are TGTGCCTGGGGGGGGACAGGGAGCATGCCCGGGGAGCTGTTTTTT. Protein product: CAWGGTGSMPGELFF.

The chain links TRBV29-1 to TRBJ2-1; D remains ambiguous. Per the germline V gene, CDR1 is SQVTM and CDR2 is ANQGSEA. Trimming removed 4 bases from V and 7 bases from J, with 11 bases in between. The CDR3 consists of 12 residues. In DNA form, the CDR3 reads TGCAGCGTTGCGACTGTGAGGAATGAGCAGTTCTTC. It specifies CSVATVRNEQFF.